The 15 T cell receptor beta chains below were found in one sample sequenced in a study of blood T cells in healthy people across ages. It was with a sample-barcoded 5' primer and a J-beta primer mix that a second PCR of roughly 7 to 12 cycles was run. In TCRdb, the 5' RACE reads were re-called with MiXCR into one record per CDR3 protein. The sample comprises 1.6 million or so distinct CDR3 sequences, approximately 32% of which are singletons, and roughly 12% rests with the top ten. Input material: blood. These receptors came from a woman in her thirties in good health.

The CDR3 loop is CSATTGWNTEAFF. CDR3 DNA: TGCAGCGCTACGACAGGGTGGAACACTGAAGCTTTCTTT. The chain employs TRBV29-1 and TRBJ1-1, with 7 positions matching TRBD1. Looked up from germline, CDR1 is SQVTM and CDR2 is ANQGSEA. Trimming took 7 bases from V and 1 from J; bases not matched to a gene: 6. CDR3 length: 13 residues.

As concerns this clonotype: The junction and the germline gene differ at one end; a read error may be behind it. This chain joins TRBV5-5 and TRBJ2-3; D remains unclear. CDR1 SGHKS and CDR2 YYEKEE come from the germline V gene (reference sequence). The CDR3 sequence is 16 residues long. CDR3 DNA sequence: TGTGCCGGCAGCTCTCGATGGACCCAAAGAGCAGATACGCAGTATTTT. The encoded protein is CAGSSRWTQRADTQYF.

The gene calls are TRBV7-8 and TRBJ2-7, with D unclear. The CDR3 extends over 14 amino acids. V was clipped by 2 bases and J by 7 bases, with 15 bases between them. Germline CDR1 and CDR2: SGHVS and FQNEAQ. For the CDR3, the DNA is TGTGCCAGCAGCTTATTTGCTCGAGACGAGGAGCAGTACTTC. Translation gives CASSLFARDEEQYF.

The V and J genes are TRBV20-1 and TRBJ2-5, with no clear D. The CDR3 spans 14 residues. CDR1 and CDR2 from the germline V gene are DFQATT and SNEGSKA (reference sequence). V lost 0 bases to trimming and J lost 2 bases, with 10 bases between them. CDR3 bases: TGCAGTGCTAGAGAGGAGATCTGGCAAGAGACCCAGTACTTC. It specifies CSAREEIWQETQYF.

The V gene is TRBV5-1, the J gene TRBJ2-1; 14 nucleotides agree with TRBD2. Per the germline V gene, CDR1 is SGHRS and CDR2 is YFSETQ. This CDR3 is 16 amino acids long. Trimming at V came to 3 bases and at J to 8 bases, leaving 7 bases not matched to a gene. The CDR3 loop reads CASSWGLAGALDEQFF. The CDR3 DNA is TGCGCCAGCAGCTGGGGACTAGCGGGAGCCCTTGATGAGCAGTTCTTC. The variable domain in full, completed from reference TRBV5-1 and TRBJ2-1, reads KAGVTQTPRYLIKTRGQQVTLSCSPISGHRSVSWYQQTPGQGLQFLFEYFSETQRNKGNFPGRFSGRQFSNSRSEMNVSTLELGDSALYLCASSWGLAGALDEQFFGPGTRLTVL.

This chain connects TRBV6-1 to TRBJ1-5; no reliable D call. With 4 bases removed from V and 6 bases from J, the gap between germline ends came to 7 bases. The germline V gene has CDR1 MNHNS and CDR2 SASEGT. The CDR3 runs to 12 residues. CDR3 loop: CASSVPVQPQHF. DNA for the CDR3: TGTGCCAGCAGTGTCCCGGTTCAGCCCCAGCATTTT.

This clonotype was picked up a small number of times. The V gene is TRBV20-1, the J gene TRBJ1-5, with 10 positions matching TRBD1. CDR1 and CDR2 (germline): DFQATT, SNEGSKA (reference sequence). Germline trimming cut 1 base from V and 6 bases from J; bases unmatched to any gene: 6. There are 15 residues in the CDR3. The CDR3 DNA reads as TGCAGTGCTAGAGCTTCGACAGGGGGCATTCAGCCCCAGCATTTT. Translating it yields CSARASTGGIQPQHF.

The rearrangement joins TRBV6-1 to TRBJ2-5; the D call may be TRBD1 or TRBD2 (6 bases each). The V and J ends lost 5 bases and 6 bases respectively, with 22 bases between them. Germline CDR1 MNHNS, CDR2 SASEGT. CDR3 size: 16 residues. The CDR3 region is CASSQGLGGRRQTQYF. The CDR3 bases are TGTGCCAGCAGTCAAGGTTTGGGGGGCCGACGACAGACCCAGTACTTC.

The rearrangement joins TRBV7-8 to TRBJ2-3; D might be TRBD2 (5 bases). Germline V gene lookup returns CDR1 SGHVS and CDR2 FQNEAQ. The V end lost 5 bases, the J end lost 4 bases, and 19 bases lay between the germline ends. CDR3 length equals 16 residues. The CDR3: CASSPLSGVIADTQYF. CDR3 DNA sequence: TGTGCCAGCAGCCCGCTCTCCGGGGTGATAGCAGATACGCAGTATTTT.

This clonotype has at least ten counts. The rearrangement links TRBV20-1 to TRBJ1-1; D is undetermined. CDR1 DFQATT and CDR2 SNEGSKA come from the germline V gene (reference sequence). The CDR3 totals 12 residues. V lost 3 bases, J lost 1 base, and 6 bases lay in between. The CDR3 DNA reads as TGCAGTGCTAGGGCAGGGAACACTGAAGCTTTCTTT. Its protein is CSARAGNTEAFF.

This clonotype turned up a few times. The V gene is TRBV10-3, the J gene TRBJ2-1; D tentatively fits TRBD1 or TRBD2 (6 bases each). Germline CDR1 ENHRY, CDR2 SYGVKD. The germline V and J ends were trimmed by 8 bases and 7 bases, with 12 bases remaining between them. The CDR3 contains 12 residues. Here the CDR3 reads CAIREQGNEQFF. Here the CDR3 DNA reads TGTGCCATCCGGGAGCAGGGGAATGAGCAGTTCTTC.

The chain carries TRBV7-6 and TRBJ2-3; D call uncertain. Trimming stripped 1 base from V and 3 bases from J, with 5 bases between. CDR1 is SGHVS and CDR2 is FNYEAQ in the germline V gene. The CDR3 is 13 residues long. The CDR3 coding sequence is TGTGCCAGCAGCTTAGAGTGGACAGATACGCAGTATTTT. It codes for CASSLEWTDTQYF.

The CDR3 bases are TGTGCCAGTATGAGGACTAGCGGGAGCACAGATACGCAGTATTTT. It is translated as CASMRTSGSTDTQYF. The rearrangement joins TRBV19 to TRBJ2-3; 11 bases line up with TRBD2. Germline assignment: CDR1 LNHDA and CDR2 SQIVND (reference sequence). This CDR3 comprises 15 residues. V shed 7 bases and J 0 bases; nucleotides not matched to a gene: 3. The full variable domain, with the rest looked up from reference TRBV19 and TRBJ2-3, is DGGITQSPKYLFRKEGQNVTLSCEQNLNHDAMYWYRQDPGQGLRLIYYSQIVNDFQKGDIAEGYSVSREKKESFPLTVTSAQKNPTAFYLCASMRTSGSTDTQYFGPGTRLTVL.

The chain links TRBV7-9 to TRBJ1-4; no firm D call. CDR3 length: 12 residues. The V gene lost 1 base and the J gene lost 7 bases, with 4 bases spanning the gap. Germline assignment: CDR1 SEHNR and CDR2 FQNEAQ (reference sequence). CDR3 residues: CASSLVPEKLFF. As DNA, the CDR3 is TGTGCCAGCAGCTTAGTTCCTGAAAAACTGTTTTTT. The variable domain in full, completed from reference TRBV7-9 and TRBJ1-4, reads DTGVSQNPRHKITKRGQNVTFRCDPISEHNRLYWYRQTLGQGPEFLTYFQNEAQLEKSRLLSDRFSAERPKGSFSTLEIQRTEQGDSAMYLCASSLVPEKLFFGSGTQLSVL.

This clonotype was seen many times. This sequence joins TRBV7-3 and TRBJ2-1; D might be TRBD2 (6 bases). The V gene lost 1 base and the J gene lost 2 bases, with 9 bases spanning the gap. Germline loops: CDR1 SGHTA, CDR2 FQGTGA. There are 15 residues in the CDR3. This CDR3 reads CASSLSGITYNEQFF. The DNA for the CDR3 is TGTGCCAGCAGCTTAAGCGGGATTACCTACAATGAGCAGTTCTTC.